This T cell receptor beta chain comes out of a study of cytomegalovirus exposure and HLA in healthy donors. At the level of the study: Some 87 million unique TCRs from HLA-typed donors were held in an early release of data.

The PCR made use of 60 Vbeta and 13 Jbeta primers. The repertoire was sequenced with immunoSEQ multiplex PCR; TCRdb's copy has only in-frame clones and lacks some. The sample lists nearly 100,000 clones, less than 9.5% occurring once. This clone was counted between two and nine times. The antigen is not known. The CDR3 runs 14 residues. The J segment lost 6 bases and the V segment lost 1 base, leaving 3 bases of the junction unmatched. The V gene's germline CDR1 is SEHNR and CDR2 FQNEAQ (reference sequence). General study results and limits: Follow-up analysis found HLA locus-dependent TCR association rates, highest for DRB1 and lowest for HLA-C. Cytomegalovirus association was listed for approximately 150 TCR beta chains. Some highly shared sequence variants likely arose as a pipeline artifact.

This receptor was identified in a man aged 45-65 years in good health and CMV-seropositive. The gene calls are TRBV7-9 and TRBJ2-7; TRBD2 agrees at 10 bases. Sequenced sample: PBMCs. The CDR3 region has the DNA TGTGCCAGCAGCTTAGAACAGCGGGAGGGCGAGCAGTACTTC. It yields the protein CASSLEQREGEQYF. The full variable domain, completed using reference TRBV7-9 and TRBJ2-7, is DTGVSQNPRHKITKRGQNVTFRCDPISEHNRLYWYRQTLGQGPEFLTYFQNEAQLEKSRLLSDRFSAERPKGSFSTLEIQRTEQGDSAMYLCASSLEQREGEQYFGPGTRLTVT.